One and the same sample provided the 22 T cell receptor beta chains below, sequenced in a study of Ad26.COV2.S vaccination and SARS-CoV-2 variants. The treatment was: 15 to 20 received Ad26.COV2.S at low or high dose, single or two shots; about five received placebo; per-sample allocation not given. At day 63 after the first vaccine or placebo injection, samples were drawn. The protocol was immunoSEQ multiplex PCR, while the TCRdb copy is restricted to in-frame clones and leaves out a portion. The table lists some 500,000 clones, 89% of them singletons. Source: peripheral blood, taken in a trial of Ad26.COV2.S vaccine versus placebo. These receptors originate from a person aged 18-60 years who received the Ad26.COV2.S COVID-19 vaccine or a placebo.

The rearrangement uses TRBV5-1 and TRBJ2-3; a weak D match, TRBD2 (6 bases). Trimming shortened V by 4 bases and J by 0 bases, and 9 bases separated the two germline ends. CDR3 length equals 14 residues. The germline CDR1 and CDR2 sequences are SGHRS and YFSETQ. As DNA, the CDR3 is TGCGCCAGCAGCCTGGGGACTAGCACAGATACGCAGTATTTT. As protein: CASSLGTSTDTQYF.

CDR3 loop: CASSLRPGTSYNEQFF. CDR3 DNA: TGTGCCAGCAGCTTAAGGCCCGGCACCTCCTACAATGAGCAGTTCTTC. The J gene is TRBJ2-1, the V gene TRBV5-5; D not resolved. V lost 2 bases to trimming and J lost 0 bases, with 12 bases between them. The CDR3 loop spans 16 amino acids. Germline V gene lookup returns CDR1 SGHKS and CDR2 YYEKEE (reference sequence).

The chain combines TRBV4-2 with TRBJ2-7; the D is unclear. CDR1 LGHNA and CDR2 YNFKEQ come from the germline V gene. V lost 3 bases, J lost 3 bases, and 12 bases lay in between. The CDR3 consists of 14 residues. In nucleotides, the CDR3 is TGTGCCAGCAGCCACTCCATTTCAGGCTACGAGCAGTACTTC. It codes for CASSHSISGYEQYF.

The chain is built from TRBV6-5 and TRBJ1-4, with TRBD1 as a possible D gene (6 bases). The CDR3 consists of 14 residues. Germline CDR1 MNHEY, CDR2 SVGAGI. The V gene lost 6 bases and the J gene lost 5 bases, with 13 bases spanning the gap. CDR3 amino acids: CASRKTGRNEKLFF. The CDR3 DNA is TGTGCCAGCAGGAAAACAGGGAGGAATGAAAAACTGTTTTTT.

This chain connects TRBV25-1 to TRBJ2-3, with D tentatively TRBD1 (6 bases). The CDR3 consists of 16 residues. Trimming stripped 3 bases from V and 5 bases from J, with 18 bases between. Germline V gives CDR1 MGHDK, CDR2 SYGVNS. The CDR3 coding sequence is TGTGCCAGCAGTGACCCCAGCAGGGGCAGTGGAGATACGCAGTATTTT. Encoded protein: CASSDPSRGSGDTQYF.

This sequence joins TRBV27 and TRBJ2-1; D may be TRBD1 (5 bases). Germline V gives CDR1 MNHEY, CDR2 SMNVEV (reference sequence). Trimming removed 9 bases from V and 4 bases from J, with 10 bases in between. This CDR3 has 12 amino acids. The CDR3 bases are TGTGCCAGTCATGACAGTTACAATGAGCAGTTCTTC. Translated, it gives CASHDSYNEQFF.

The rearrangement uses TRBV19 and TRBJ2-7; D ambiguous. V lost 11 bases and J 1 base, leaving 15 bases between the germline ends. The CDR3 is 13 amino acids. Germline V gene data show CDR1 as LNHDA and CDR2 as SQIVND (reference sequence). CDR3 nucleotides: TGTGCCGGCGCACCGGACGGTTCCTACGAGCAGTACTTC. The encoded protein is CAGAPDGSYEQYF.

This sequence joins TRBV7-3 and TRBJ2-3; unclear D gene. Germline V gene lookup returns CDR1 SGHTA and CDR2 FQGTGA. The CDR3 length is 14 residues. The V gene lost 4 bases and the J gene lost 2 bases, with 10 bases spanning the gap. The CDR3 bases are TGTGCCAGCAGCTGGGCAGCTCACACAGATACGCAGTATTTT. Amino acids: CASSWAAHTDTQYF.

The chain uses TRBV25-1 and TRBJ1-1; D not certain. This CDR3 has 12 residues. V was clipped by 1 base and J by 8 bases, with 8 bases between them. Germline values: CDR1 MGHDK, CDR2 SYGVNS. Here the CDR3 reads CASSEWGSEAFF. In DNA form, the CDR3 reads TGTGCCAGCAGTGAATGGGGTTCGGAAGCTTTCTTT.

The count of this clone is one. The J gene is TRBJ2-1, the V gene TRBV6-2 or TRBV6-3, with D perhaps matching TRBD1 or TRBD2 (6 bases each). This CDR3 has 19 amino acids. The V gene's germline CDR1 is MNHEY and CDR2 SVGEGT. V was pared by 2 bases and J by 7 bases, with 27 bases between. This chain's CDR3 is CASSYPLPEGGRGQNEQFF. DNA for the CDR3: TGTGCCAGCAGTTACCCACTACCGGAGGGTGGCAGGGGTCAGAATGAGCAGTTCTTC.

The gene calls are TRBV6-6 and TRBJ1-2, with 8 bases matching TRBD1. The CDR3 has 13 amino acids. With V trimmed by 5 bases and J by 4 bases, 3 bases remained unmatched. Germline CDR1 and CDR2: MNHNY and SVGAGI (reference sequence). The CDR3 nucleotides read TGTGCCAGCAGTAACACAGGGGGCTATGGCTACACCTTC. It is translated as CASSNTGGYGYTF.

In this sample, this clone turned up once. The V call is TRBV7-9, the J call TRBJ1-2; a weak D match, TRBD1 (5 bases). Germline loops: CDR1 SEHNR, CDR2 FQNEAQ (reference sequence). CDR3 length: 14 amino acids. V was trimmed by 3 bases and J by 5 bases, leaving 13 bases between them. This CDR3 reads CASSFQKGIYGYTF. CDR3 in DNA: TGTGCCAGCAGCTTCCAAAAGGGGATTTATGGCTACACCTTC.

The chain carries TRBV3-1 (or the pseudogene TRBV3-2) and TRBJ1-4, with 9 positions matching TRBD1. This CDR3 has 14 residues. The V gene's germline CDR1 is LGHDT and CDR2 YNNKEL (reference sequence). Trimming at V came to 3 bases and at J to 7 bases, leaving 3 bases not matched to a gene. The CDR3 protein is CASSQGQGGEKLFF. The CDR3 coding sequence is TGTGCCAGCAGCCAGGGACAGGGAGGTGAAAAACTGTTTTTT.

This chain links TRBV28 with TRBJ1-4; D is undetermined. Per germline, CDR1 MDHEN and CDR2 SYDVKM. V was clipped by 4 bases and J by 5 bases, with 5 bases between them. This CDR3 region has 12 residues. The CDR3 DNA sequence: TGTGCCAGCAGTTCCATAAATGAAAAACTGTTTTTT. Its translation: CASSSINEKLFF.

The genes are TRBV28 and TRBJ2-7, with D tentatively TRBD2 (5 bases). The V gene lost 10 bases and the J gene lost 2 bases, with 18 bases spanning the gap. Germline V gene sequence: CDR1 MDHEN, CDR2 SYDVKM. The length of the CDR3 is 14 residues. The CDR3, as DNA: TGTGCCACTCGATTTTCCGGAGGAACCTACGAGCAGTACTTC. The encoded protein is CATRFSGGTYEQYF.

The V and J genes are TRBV5-5 and TRBJ2-1, with 14 bases fitting TRBD2. The ends lost 4 bases at V and 3 bases at J; junction bases unmatched: 6. This CDR3 is 17 amino acids long. Looked up from germline, CDR1 is SGHKS and CDR2 is YYEKEE (reference sequence). CDR3 loop: CASSAGTSGRSYNEQFF. CDR3 coding DNA: TGTGCCAGCAGCGCCGGGACTAGCGGGAGAAGCTACAATGAGCAGTTCTTC.

This clone was found a few times. The chain couples TRBV30 to TRBJ1-4; D gene unclear. The CDR3 totals 17 residues. Deletions cut 5 bases from V and 0 bases from J, with 19 bases between. Per the germline V gene, CDR1 is GTSNPN and CDR2 is SVGIG (reference sequence). Here the CDR3 DNA reads TGTGCCTGGGAACGCGGGTTCAGCGCCGCAACTAATGAAAAACTGTTTTTT. Its translation: CAWERGFSAATNEKLFF. Variable domain in full (rest from reference TRBV30 and TRBJ1-4): SQTIHQWPATLVQPVGSPLSLECTVEGTSNPNLYWYRQAAGRGLQLLFYSVGIGQISSEVPQNLSASRPQDRQFILSSKKLLLSDSGFYLCAWERGFSAATNEKLFFGSGTQLSVL.

The rearrangement links TRBV7-9 to TRBJ2-3, with 8 bases matching TRBD2. The CDR3 is made up of 15 amino acids. Losses at the gene ends were 3 bases for V and 4 bases for J; bases not matched to a gene: 6. The germline V gene encodes CDR1 SEHNR and CDR2 FQNEAQ (reference sequence). CDR3 loop: CASSFLTGGSDTQYF. Here the CDR3 DNA reads TGTGCCAGCAGCTTTCTTACGGGAGGGTCAGATACGCAGTATTTT.

The chain has TRBV7-2 and TRBJ1-3; D ambiguous. Germline V gene sequence: CDR1 SGHTA, CDR2 FQGNSA. Trimming shortened V by 4 bases and J by 2 bases, and 12 bases separated the two germline ends. The CDR3 runs to 15 residues. The CDR3 DNA reads as TGTGCCAGCAGCTCGAAGGCGGGTCCTGGAAACACCATATATTTT. It codes for CASSSKAGPGNTIYF.

CDR3 coding DNA: TGTGCCAGCAGCCCACAGGCTTGGGGCACAGATACGCAGTATTTT. Protein product: CASSPQAWGTDTQYF. The chain combines TRBV7-3 with TRBJ2-3, with D possibly being TRBD1 (5 bases). The CDR3 is made up of 15 amino acids. Deletions cut 5 bases from V and 1 base from J, with 13 bases between. Germline CDR1 is SGHTA and CDR2 is FQGTGA.

The chain uses TRBV30 and TRBJ1-1; a possible D gene is TRBD1 (6 bases). Trimming left V 4 bases short and J 11 bases short, with 20 bases between. Germline loops: CDR1 GTSNPN, CDR2 SVGIG (reference sequence). The CDR3 consists of 13 residues. In DNA, the CDR3 is TGTGCCTGGACTATGGGGGGACAAAGTATGGCTTTCTTT. This encodes CAWTMGGQSMAFF. Drawing the rest from reference TRBV30 and TRBJ1-1, the complete variable domain is SQTIHQWPATLVQPVGSPLSLECTVEGTSNPNLYWYRQAAGRGLQLLFYSVGIGQISSEVPQNLSASRPQDRQFILSSKKLLLSDSGFYLCAWTMGGQSMAFFGQGTRLTVV.

The chain recombines TRBV30 with TRBJ1-6; 9 bases match TRBD1. From germline, CDR1 is GTSNPN and CDR2 SVGIG (reference sequence). The CDR3 has 16 residues. Unmatched junction bases numbered 11, after V lost 3 bases and J lost 8 bases. CDR3 loop: CAWSRSPGQGYSPLHF. CDR3 DNA: TGTGCCTGGAGCAGATCCCCGGGACAGGGCTATTCACCCCTCCACTTT. The complete variable domain, with remaining parts taken from reference TRBV30 and TRBJ1-6, reads SQTIHQWPATLVQPVGSPLSLECTVEGTSNPNLYWYRQAAGRGLQLLFYSVGIGQISSEVPQNLSASRPQDRQFILSSKKLLLSDSGFYLCAWSRSPGQGYSPLHFGNGTRLTVT.